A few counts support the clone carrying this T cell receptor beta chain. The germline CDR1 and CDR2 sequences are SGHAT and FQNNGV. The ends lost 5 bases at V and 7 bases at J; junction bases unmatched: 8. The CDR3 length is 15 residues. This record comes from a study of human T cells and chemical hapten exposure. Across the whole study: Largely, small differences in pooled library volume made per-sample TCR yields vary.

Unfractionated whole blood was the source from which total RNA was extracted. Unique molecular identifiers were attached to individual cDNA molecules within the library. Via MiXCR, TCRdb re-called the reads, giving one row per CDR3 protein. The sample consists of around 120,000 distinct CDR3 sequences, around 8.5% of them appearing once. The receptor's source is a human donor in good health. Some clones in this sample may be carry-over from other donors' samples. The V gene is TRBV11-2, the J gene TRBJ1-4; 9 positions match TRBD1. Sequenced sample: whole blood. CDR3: CASSDSGTGIEKLFF. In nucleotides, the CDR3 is TGTGCCAGCAGCGACTCCGGGACAGGGATTGAAAAACTGTTTTTT. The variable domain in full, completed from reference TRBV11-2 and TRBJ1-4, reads EAGVAQSPRYKIIEKRQSVAFWCNPISGHATLYWYQQILGQGPKLLIQFQNNGVVDDSQLPKDRFSAERLKGVDSTLKIQPAKLEDSAVYLCASSDSGTGIEKLFFGSGTQLSVL.